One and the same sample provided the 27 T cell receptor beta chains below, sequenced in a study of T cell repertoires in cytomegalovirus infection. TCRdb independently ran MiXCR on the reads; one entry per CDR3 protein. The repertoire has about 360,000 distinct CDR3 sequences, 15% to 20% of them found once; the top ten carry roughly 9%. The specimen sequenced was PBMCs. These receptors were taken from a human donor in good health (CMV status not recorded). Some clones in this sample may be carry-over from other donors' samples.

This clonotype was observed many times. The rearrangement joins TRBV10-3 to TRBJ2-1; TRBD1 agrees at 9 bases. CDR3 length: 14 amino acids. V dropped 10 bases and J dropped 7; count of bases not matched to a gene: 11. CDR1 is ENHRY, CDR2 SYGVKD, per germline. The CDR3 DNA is TGTGCCACACTCTCGGGACAGGGCGCAAATGAGCAGTTCTTC. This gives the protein CATLSGQGANEQFF.

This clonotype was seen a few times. Here the CDR3 reads CASNRGTGNTIYF. The CDR3 nucleotides are TGTGCCAGCAACCGGGGAACTGGAAACACCATATATTTT. J is TRBJ1-3 and V is TRBV9; no definite D call. This CDR3 comprises 13 residues. Germline V gene data show CDR1 as SGDLS and CDR2 as YYNGEE. V lost 6 bases, J lost 2 bases, and 9 bases lay in between. Full variable domain (missing parts from reference TRBV9 and TRBJ1-3): DSGVTQTPKHLITATGQRVTLRCSPRSGDLSVYWYQQSLDQGLQFLIQYYNGEERAKGNILERFSAQQFPDLHSELNLSSLELGDSALYFCASNRGTGNTIYFGEGSWLTVV.

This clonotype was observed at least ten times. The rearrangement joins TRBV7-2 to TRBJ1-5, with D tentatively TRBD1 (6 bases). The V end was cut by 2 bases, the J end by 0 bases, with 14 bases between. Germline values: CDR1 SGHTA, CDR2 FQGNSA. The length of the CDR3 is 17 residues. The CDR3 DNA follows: TGTGCCAGCAGCTTATCCCGGGGGCCTTATAGCAATCAGCCCCAGCATTTT. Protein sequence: CASSLSRGPYSNQPQHF. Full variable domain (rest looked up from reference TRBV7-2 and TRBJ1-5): GAGVSQSPSNKVTEKGKDVELRCDPISGHTALYWYRQSLGQGLEFLIYFQGNSAPDKSGLPSDRFSAERTGGSVSTLTIQRTQQEDSAVYLCASSLSRGPYSNQPQHFGDGTRLSIL.

The DNA for the CDR3 is TGTGCCAGCAGCTTGCGTCGGGGCGGGAGGCCAGATACGCAGTATTTT. This gives the protein CASSLRRGGRPDTQYF. The rearrangement uses TRBV5-4 and TRBJ2-3; 8 nucleotides match TRBD2. Looked up from germline, CDR1 is SGHNT and CDR2 is YYREEE (reference sequence). With V trimmed by 1 base and J by 4 bases, 8 bases remained unmatched. The CDR3 is 16 amino acids.

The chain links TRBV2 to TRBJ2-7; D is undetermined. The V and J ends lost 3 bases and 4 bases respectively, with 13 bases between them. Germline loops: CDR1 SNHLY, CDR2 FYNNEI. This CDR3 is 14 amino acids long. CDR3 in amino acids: CASSEGRLGYEQYF. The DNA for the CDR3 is TGTGCCAGCAGTGAGGGTCGGCTTGGATACGAGCAGTACTTC.

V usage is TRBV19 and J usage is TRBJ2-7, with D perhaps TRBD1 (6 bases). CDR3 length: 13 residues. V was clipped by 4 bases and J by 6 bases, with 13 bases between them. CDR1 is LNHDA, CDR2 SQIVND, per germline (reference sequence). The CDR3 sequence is CASSTRTVTEQYF. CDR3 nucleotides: TGTGCCAGTAGTACGCGGACAGTAACCGAGCAGTACTTC.

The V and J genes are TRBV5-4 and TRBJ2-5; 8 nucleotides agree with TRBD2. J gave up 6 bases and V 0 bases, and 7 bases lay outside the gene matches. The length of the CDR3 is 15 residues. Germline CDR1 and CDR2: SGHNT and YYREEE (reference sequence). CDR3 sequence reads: CASSLGGLDWKTQYF. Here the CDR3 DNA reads TGTGCCAGCAGCTTGGGGGGACTAGACTGGAAGACCCAGTACTTC. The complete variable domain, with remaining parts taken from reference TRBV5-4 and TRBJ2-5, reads ETGVTQSPTHLIKTRGQQVTLRCSSQSGHNTVSWYQQALGQGPQFIFQYYREEENGRGNFPPRFSGLQFPNYSSELNVNALELDDSALYLCASSLGGLDWKTQYFGPGTRLLVL.

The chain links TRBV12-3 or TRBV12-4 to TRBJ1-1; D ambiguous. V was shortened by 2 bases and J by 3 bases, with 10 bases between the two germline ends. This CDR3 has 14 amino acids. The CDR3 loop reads CASSLSAEDTEAFF. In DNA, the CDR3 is TGTGCCAGCAGTTTAAGCGCGGAAGACACTGAAGCTTTCTTT.

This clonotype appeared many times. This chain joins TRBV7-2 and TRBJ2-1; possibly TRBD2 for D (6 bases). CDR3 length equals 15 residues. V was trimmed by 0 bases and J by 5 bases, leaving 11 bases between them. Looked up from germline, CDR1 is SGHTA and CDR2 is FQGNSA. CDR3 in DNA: TGTGCCAGCAGCTTAGCGGGTAGCGGTGACAATGAGCAGTTCTTC. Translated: CASSLAGSGDNEQFF.

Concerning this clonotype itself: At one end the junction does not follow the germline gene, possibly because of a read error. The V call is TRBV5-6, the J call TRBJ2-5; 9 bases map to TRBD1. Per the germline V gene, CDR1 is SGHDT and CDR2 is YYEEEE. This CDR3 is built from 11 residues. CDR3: CASSFDGTGTF. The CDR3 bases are TGTGCCAGCAGCTTTGACGGGACAGGGACCTTC.

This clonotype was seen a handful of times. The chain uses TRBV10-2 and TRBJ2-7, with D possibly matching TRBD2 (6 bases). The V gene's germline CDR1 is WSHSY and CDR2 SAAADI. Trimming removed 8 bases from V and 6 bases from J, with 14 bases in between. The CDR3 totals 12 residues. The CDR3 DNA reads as TGCGCCAGCCGGCGGGGAGGCGGCGAGCAGTACTTC. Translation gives CASRRGGGEQYF.

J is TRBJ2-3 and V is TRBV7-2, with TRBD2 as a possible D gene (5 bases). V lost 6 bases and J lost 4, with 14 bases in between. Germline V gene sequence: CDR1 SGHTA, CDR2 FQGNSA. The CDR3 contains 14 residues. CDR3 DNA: TGTGCCAGCAGGCCCGTAGCGTGGGCAGATACGCAGTATTTT. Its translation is CASRPVAWADTQYF.

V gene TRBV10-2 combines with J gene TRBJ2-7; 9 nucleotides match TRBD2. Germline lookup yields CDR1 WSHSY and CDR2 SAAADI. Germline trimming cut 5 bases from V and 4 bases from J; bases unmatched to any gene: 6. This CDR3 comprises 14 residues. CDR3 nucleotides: TGCGCCAGCAGTAAGGCGGGGGGGAGGTACGAGCAGTACTTC. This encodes CASSKAGGRYEQYF.

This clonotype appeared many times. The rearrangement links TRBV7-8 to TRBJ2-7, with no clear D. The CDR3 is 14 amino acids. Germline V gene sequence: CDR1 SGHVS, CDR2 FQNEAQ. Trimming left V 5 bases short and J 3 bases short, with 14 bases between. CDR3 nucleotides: TGTGCCAGCAGCCCCCCCATGACTCGCTACGAGCAGTACTTC. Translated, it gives CASSPPMTRYEQYF.

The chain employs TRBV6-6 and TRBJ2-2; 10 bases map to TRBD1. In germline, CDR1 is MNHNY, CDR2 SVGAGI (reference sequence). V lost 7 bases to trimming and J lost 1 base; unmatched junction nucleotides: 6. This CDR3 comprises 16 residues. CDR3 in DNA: TGTGCCAGCACCGGGGGGACAGGGGTGAACACCGGGGAGCTGTTTTTT. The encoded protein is CASTGGTGVNTGELFF.

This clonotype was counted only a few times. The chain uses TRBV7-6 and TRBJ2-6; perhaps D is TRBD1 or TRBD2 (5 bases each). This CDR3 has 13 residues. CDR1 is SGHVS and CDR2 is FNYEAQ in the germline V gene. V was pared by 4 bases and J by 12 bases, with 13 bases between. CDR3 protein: CASSSEAGTVLTF. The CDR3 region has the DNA TGTGCCAGCAGCTCTGAGGCAGGGACCGTCCTGACTTTC.

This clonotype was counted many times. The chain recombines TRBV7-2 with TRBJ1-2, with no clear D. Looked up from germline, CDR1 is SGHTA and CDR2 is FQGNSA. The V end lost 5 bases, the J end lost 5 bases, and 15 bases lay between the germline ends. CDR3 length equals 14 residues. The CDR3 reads CASSPSRDMYGYTF. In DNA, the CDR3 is TGTGCCAGCAGCCCCTCCCGGGATATGTATGGCTACACCTTC.

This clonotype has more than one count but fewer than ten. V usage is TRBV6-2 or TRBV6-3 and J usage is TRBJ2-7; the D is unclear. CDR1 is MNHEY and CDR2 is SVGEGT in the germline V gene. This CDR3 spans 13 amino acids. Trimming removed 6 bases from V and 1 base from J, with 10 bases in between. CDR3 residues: CASSDTLSYEQYF. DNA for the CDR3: TGTGCCAGCAGCGACACACTTTCCTACGAGCAGTACTTC.

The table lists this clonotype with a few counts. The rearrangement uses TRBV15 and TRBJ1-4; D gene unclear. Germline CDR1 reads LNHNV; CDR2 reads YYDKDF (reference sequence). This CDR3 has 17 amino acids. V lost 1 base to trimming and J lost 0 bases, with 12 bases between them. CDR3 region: CATSRARVGATNEKLFF. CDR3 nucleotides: TGTGCCACCAGCAGAGCAAGGGTCGGGGCAACTAATGAAAAACTGTTTTTT.

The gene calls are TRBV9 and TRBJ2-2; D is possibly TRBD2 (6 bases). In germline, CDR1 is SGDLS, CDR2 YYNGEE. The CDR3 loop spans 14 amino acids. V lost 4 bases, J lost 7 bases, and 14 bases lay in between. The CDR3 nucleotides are TGTGCCAGCAGCCCCCTGGCGGGGCGCGGGGAGCTGTTTTTT. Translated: CASSPLAGRGELFF.

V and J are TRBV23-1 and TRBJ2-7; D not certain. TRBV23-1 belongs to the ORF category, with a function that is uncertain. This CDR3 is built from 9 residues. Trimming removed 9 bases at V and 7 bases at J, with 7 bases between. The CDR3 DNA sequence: TGCGCCAGTTCGCATGAGCAGTACTTC. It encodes CASSHEQYF.

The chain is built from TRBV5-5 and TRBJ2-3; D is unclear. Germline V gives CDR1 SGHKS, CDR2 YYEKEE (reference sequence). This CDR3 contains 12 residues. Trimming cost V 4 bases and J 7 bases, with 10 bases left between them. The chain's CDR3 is CASSADLNTQYF. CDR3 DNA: TGTGCCAGCAGCGCGGACCTTAATACGCAGTATTTT. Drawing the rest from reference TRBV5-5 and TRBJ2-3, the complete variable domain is DAGVTQSPTHLIKTRGQQVTLRCSPISGHKSVSWYQQVLGQGPQFIFQYYEKEERGRGNFPDRFSARQFPNYSSELNVNALLLGDSALYLCASSADLNTQYFGPGTRLTVL.

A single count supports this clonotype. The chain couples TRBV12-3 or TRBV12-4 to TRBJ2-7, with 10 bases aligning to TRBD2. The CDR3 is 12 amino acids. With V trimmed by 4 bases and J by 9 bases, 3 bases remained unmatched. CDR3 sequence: CASSSGLAWQYF. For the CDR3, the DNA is TGTGCCAGCAGTTCGGGACTAGCGTGGCAGTACTTC.

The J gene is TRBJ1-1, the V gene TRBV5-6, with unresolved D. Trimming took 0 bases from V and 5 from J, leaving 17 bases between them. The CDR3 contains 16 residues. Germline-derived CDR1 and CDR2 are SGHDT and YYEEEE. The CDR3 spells CASSLEGLWGYTEAFF. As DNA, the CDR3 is TGTGCCAGCAGCTTGGAAGGGTTGTGGGGATATACTGAAGCTTTCTTT.

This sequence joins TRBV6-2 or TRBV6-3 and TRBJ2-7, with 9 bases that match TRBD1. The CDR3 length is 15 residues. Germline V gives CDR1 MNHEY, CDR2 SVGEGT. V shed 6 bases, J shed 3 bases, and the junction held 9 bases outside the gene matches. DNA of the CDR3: TGTGCCAGCAGCACCCGCGGGACAGGGTACTACGAGCAGTACTTC. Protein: CASSTRGTGYYEQYF.

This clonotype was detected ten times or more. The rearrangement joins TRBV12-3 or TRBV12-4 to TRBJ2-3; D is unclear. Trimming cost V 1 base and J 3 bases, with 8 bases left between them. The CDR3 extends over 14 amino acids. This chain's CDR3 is CASSLVRKTDTQYF. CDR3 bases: TGTGCCAGCAGTTTAGTTAGGAAGACAGATACGCAGTATTTT.

CDR3 nucleotides: TGTGCCAGTAGTATCCGGACAGAAGTCTACGAGCAGTACTTC. It translates to CASSIRTEVYEQYF. The genes are TRBV19 and TRBJ2-7, with TRBD1 as a possible D gene (6 bases). The CDR3 has 14 residues. CDR1 and CDR2 (germline): LNHDA, SQIVND (reference sequence). V was cut by 3 bases and J by 3 bases, with 12 bases left in between.